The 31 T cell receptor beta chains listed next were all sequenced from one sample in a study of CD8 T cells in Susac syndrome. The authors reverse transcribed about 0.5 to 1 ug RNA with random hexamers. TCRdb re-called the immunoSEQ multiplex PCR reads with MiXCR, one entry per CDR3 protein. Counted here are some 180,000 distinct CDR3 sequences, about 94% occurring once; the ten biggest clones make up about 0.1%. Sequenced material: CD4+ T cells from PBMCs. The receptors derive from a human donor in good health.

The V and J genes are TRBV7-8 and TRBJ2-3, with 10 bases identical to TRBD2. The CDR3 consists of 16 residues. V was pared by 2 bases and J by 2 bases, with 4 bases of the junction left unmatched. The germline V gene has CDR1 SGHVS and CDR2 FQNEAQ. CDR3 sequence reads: CASSLRTSGFTDTQYF. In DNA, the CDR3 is TGTGCCAGCAGCTTAAGGACTAGCGGATTCACAGATACGCAGTATTTT.

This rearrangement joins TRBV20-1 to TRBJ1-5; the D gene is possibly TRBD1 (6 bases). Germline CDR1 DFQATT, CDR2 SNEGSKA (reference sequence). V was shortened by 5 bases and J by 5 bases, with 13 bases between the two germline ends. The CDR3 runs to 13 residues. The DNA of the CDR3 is TGCAGTGCTCCCCGCGCAGGGGATCAGCCCCAGCATTTT. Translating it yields CSAPRAGDQPQHF.

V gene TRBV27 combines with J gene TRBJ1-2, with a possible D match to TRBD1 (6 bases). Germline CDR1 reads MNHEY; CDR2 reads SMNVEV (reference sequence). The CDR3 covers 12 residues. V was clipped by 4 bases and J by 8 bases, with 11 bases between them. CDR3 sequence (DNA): TGTGCCAGCAGTTCCCGGGACAAAGGCTACACCTTC. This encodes CASSSRDKGYTF.

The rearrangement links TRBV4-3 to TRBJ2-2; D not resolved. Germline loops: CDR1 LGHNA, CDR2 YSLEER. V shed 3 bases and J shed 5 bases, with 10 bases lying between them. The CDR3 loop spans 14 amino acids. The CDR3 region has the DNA TGCGCCAGCAGCCATAGCAGGCTGACCGGGGAGCTGTTTTTT. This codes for CASSHSRLTGELFF.

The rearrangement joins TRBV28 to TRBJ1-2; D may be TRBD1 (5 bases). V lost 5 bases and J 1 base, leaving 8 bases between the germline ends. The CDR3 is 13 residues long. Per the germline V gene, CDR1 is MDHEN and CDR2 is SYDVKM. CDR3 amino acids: CASSIQGNYGYTF. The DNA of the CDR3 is TGTGCCAGCAGTATTCAGGGTAACTATGGCTACACCTTC.

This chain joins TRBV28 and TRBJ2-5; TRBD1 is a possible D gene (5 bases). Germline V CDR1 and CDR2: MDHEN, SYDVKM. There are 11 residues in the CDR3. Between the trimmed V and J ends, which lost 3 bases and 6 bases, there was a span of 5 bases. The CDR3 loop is CASSLGQTQYF. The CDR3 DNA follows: TGTGCCAGCAGTTTGGGGCAGACCCAGTACTTC.

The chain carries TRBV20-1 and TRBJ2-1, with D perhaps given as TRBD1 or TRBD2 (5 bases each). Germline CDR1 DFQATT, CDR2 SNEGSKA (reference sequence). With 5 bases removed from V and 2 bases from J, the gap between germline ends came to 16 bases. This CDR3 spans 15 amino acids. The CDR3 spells CSALNRDLPYNEQFF. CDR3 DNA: TGCAGTGCTTTGAACCGGGACCTTCCCTACAATGAGCAGTTCTTC.

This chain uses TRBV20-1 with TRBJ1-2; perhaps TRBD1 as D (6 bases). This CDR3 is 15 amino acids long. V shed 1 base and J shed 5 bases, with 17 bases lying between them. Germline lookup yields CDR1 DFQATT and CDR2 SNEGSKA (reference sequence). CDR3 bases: TGCAGTGCTAGAGCCATGACAGGAGATTCTTATGGCTACACCTTC. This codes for CSARAMTGDSYGYTF.

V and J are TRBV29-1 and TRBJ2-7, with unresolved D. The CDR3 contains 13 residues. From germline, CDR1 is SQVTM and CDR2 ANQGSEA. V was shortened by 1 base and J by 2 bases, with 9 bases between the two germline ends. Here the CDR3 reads CSVEGVKPYEQYF. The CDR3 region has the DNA TGCAGCGTTGAAGGCGTAAAGCCCTACGAGCAGTACTTC.

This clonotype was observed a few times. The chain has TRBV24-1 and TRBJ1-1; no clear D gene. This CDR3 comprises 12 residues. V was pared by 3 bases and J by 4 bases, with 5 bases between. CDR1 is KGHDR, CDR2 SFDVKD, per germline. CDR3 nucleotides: TGTGCCACCAGTGATCCTGGCACTGAAGCTTTCTTT. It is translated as CATSDPGTEAFF.

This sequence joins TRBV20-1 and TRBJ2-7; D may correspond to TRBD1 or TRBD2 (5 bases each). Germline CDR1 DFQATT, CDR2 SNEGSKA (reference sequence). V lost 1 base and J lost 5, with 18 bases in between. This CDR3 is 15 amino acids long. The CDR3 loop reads CSARAWIWGFNEQYF. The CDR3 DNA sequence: TGCAGTGCTAGAGCGTGGATTTGGGGGTTCAACGAGCAGTACTTC.

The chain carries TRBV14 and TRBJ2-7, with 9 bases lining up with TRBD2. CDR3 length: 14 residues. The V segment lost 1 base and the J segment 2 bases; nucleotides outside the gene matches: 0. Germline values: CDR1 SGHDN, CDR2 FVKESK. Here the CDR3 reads CASSQGLAAYEQYF. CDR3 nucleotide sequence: TGTGCCAGCAGCCAAGGACTAGCGGCCTACGAGCAGTACTTC. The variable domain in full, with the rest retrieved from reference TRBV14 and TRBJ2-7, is EAGVTQFPSHSVIEKGQTVTLRCDPISGHDNLYWYRRVMGKEIKFLLHFVKESKQDESGMPNNRFLAERTGGTYSTLKVQPAELEDSGVYFCASSQGLAAYEQYFGPGTRLTVT.

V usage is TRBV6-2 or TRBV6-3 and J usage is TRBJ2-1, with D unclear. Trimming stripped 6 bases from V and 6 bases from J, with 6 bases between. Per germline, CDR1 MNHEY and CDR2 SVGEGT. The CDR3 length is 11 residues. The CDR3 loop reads CASRVGNEQFF. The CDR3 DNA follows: TGTGCCAGCAGAGTCGGCAATGAGCAGTTCTTC.

CDR3 protein: CASTLFGGIPFF. The DNA for the CDR3 is TGTGCCAGCACCCTTTTTGGAGGGATACCTTTCTTT. V and J are TRBV6-1 and TRBJ1-1, with unresolved D. Germline V CDR1 and CDR2: MNHNS, SASEGT. V was shortened by 7 bases and J by 12 bases, with 18 bases between the two germline ends. CDR3 length: 12 residues.

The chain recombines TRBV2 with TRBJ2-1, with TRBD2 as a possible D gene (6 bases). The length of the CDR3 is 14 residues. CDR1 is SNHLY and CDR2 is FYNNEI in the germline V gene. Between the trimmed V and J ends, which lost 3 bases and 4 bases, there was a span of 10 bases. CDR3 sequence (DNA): TGTGCCAGCAGTGACCGCGGGATGTACAATGAGCAGTTCTTC. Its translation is CASSDRGMYNEQFF.

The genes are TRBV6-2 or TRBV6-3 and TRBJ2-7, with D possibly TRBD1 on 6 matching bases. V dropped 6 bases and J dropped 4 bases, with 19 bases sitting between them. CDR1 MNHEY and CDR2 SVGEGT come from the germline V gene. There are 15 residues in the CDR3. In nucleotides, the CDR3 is TGTGCCAGCAGCACCCCGGGCAGGGGAGTTTACGAGCAGTACTTC. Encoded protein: CASSTPGRGVYEQYF.

The CDR3 DNA reads TGTGCCAGCAGTTCGGTGGTATCGGATACGCAGTATTTT. This gives the protein CASSSVVSDTQYF. The chain combines TRBV6-2 or TRBV6-3 with TRBJ2-3, with D uncertain. This CDR3 region has 13 residues. V was trimmed by 4 bases and J by 6 bases, leaving 11 bases between them. Germline assignment: CDR1 MNHEY and CDR2 SVGEGT.

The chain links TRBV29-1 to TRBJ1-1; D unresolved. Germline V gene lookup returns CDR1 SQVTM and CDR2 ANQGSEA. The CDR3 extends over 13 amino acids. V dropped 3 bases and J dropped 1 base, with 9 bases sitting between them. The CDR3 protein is CSVDRAANTEAFF. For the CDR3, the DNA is TGCAGCGTTGATAGGGCAGCGAACACTGAAGCTTTCTTT.

The CDR3 spells CASSPDGTGNGEQYF. As DNA, the CDR3 is TGCGCCAGCAGCCCAGACGGGACAGGGAACGGCGAGCAGTACTTC. This chain connects TRBV5-1 to TRBJ2-7; 9 nucleotides align to TRBD1. Germline V gene sequence: CDR1 SGHRS, CDR2 YFSETQ. Losses at the gene ends were 4 bases for V and 6 bases for J; bases not matched to a gene: 11. This CDR3 has 15 amino acids. The variable domain in full, with the rest retrieved from reference TRBV5-1 and TRBJ2-7, is KAGVTQTPRYLIKTRGQQVTLSCSPISGHRSVSWYQQTPGQGLQFLFEYFSETQRNKGNFPGRFSGRQFSNSRSEMNVSTLELGDSALYLCASSPDGTGNGEQYFGPGTRLTVT.

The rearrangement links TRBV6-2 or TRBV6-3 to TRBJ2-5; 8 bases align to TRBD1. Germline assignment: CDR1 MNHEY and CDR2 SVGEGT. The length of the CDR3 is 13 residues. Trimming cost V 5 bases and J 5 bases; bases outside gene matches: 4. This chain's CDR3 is CASSPRTGETQYF. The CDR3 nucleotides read TGTGCCAGCAGTCCCCGGACAGGGGAGACCCAGTACTTC.

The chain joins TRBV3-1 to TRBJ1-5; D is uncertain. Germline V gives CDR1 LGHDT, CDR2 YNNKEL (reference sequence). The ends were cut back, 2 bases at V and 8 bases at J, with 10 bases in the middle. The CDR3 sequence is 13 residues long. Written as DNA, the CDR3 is TGTGCCAGCAGCCAACCGGGCGCTGAGCCCCAGCATTTT. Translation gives CASSQPGAEPQHF.

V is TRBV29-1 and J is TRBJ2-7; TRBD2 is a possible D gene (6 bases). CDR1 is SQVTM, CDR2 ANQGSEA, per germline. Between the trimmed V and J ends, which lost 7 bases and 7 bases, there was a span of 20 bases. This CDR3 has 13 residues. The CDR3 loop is CSAQSGPDGEQYF. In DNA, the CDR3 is TGCAGCGCCCAAAGCGGGCCCGACGGGGAGCAGTACTTC.

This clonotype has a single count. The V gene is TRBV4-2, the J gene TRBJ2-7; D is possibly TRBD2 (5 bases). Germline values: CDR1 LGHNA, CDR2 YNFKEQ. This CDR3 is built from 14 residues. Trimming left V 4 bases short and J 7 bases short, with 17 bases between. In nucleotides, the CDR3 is TGTGCCAGCAGCCGTGACCGGGCTACGGGGGAGCAGTACTTC. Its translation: CASSRDRATGEQYF.

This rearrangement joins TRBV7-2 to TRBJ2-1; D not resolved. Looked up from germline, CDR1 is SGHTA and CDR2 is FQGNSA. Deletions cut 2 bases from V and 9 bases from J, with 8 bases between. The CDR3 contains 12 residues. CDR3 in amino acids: CASSLLATEQFF. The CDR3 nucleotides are TGTGCCAGCAGCTTACTGGCCACTGAGCAGTTCTTC.

The chain's CDR3 is CASSQWTGSETQYF. Here the CDR3 DNA reads TGTGCCAGCAGCCAATGGACAGGGTCGGAGACCCAGTACTTC. J is TRBJ2-5 and V is TRBV14, with 8 bases aligning to TRBD1. The CDR3 has 14 amino acids. The junction had 4 bases not matched to a gene; V was cut back by 2 bases and J by 5 bases. Germline V CDR1 and CDR2: SGHDN, FVKESK.

The CDR3 sequence: CSVAKGGQETQYF. CDR3 nucleotides: TGCAGCGTTGCCAAGGGCGGACAAGAGACCCAGTACTTC. V and J are TRBV29-1 and TRBJ2-5; D uncertain. Germline V gives CDR1 SQVTM, CDR2 ANQGSEA. V lost 4 bases and J lost 2, with 11 bases in between. The CDR3 loop spans 13 amino acids.

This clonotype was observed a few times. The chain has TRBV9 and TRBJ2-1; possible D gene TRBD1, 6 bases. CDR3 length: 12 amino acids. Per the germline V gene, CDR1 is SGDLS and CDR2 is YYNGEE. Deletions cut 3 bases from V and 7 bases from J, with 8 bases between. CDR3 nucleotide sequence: TGTGCCAGCAGCGACCAGGGGAATGAGCAGTTCTTC. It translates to CASSDQGNEQFF.

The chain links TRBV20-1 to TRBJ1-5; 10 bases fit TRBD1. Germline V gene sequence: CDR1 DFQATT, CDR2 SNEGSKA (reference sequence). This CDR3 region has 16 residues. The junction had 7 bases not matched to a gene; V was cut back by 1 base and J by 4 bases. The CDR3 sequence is CSARAMTGGANQPQHF. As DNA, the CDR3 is TGCAGTGCTAGAGCCATGACAGGGGGCGCGAATCAGCCCCAGCATTTT.

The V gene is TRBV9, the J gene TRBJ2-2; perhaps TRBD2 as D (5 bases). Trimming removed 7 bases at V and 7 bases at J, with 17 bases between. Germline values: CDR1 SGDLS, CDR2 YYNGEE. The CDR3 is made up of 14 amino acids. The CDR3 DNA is TGTGCCAGCGGCCTAGGGAGACACGACGGGGAGCTGTTTTTT. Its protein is CASGLGRHDGELFF.

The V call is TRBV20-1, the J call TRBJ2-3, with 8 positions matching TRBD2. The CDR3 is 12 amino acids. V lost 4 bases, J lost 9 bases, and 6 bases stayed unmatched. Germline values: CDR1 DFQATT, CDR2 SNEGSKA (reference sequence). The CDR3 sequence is CSAKSGSYTQYF. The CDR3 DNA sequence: TGCAGTGCTAAGAGCGGGAGCTACACGCAGTATTTT.

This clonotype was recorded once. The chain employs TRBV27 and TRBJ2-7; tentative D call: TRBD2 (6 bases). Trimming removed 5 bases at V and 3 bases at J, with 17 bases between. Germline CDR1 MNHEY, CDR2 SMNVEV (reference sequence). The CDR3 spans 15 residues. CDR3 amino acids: CASSLHQRANYEQYF. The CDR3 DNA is TGTGCCAGCAGTCTCCATCAGCGGGCCAACTACGAGCAGTACTTC.